This TCR beta chain is from a study of a mutant IDH1 vaccine in newly diagnosed glioma. Study at large: The sex distribution of treated patients was approximately 62% male and roughly 38% female, with a mean age of roughly 40 years. Study-wide results and caveats: Pseudoprogression apparently lacked any relation to changes in top peripheral T cell clonotypes. A vaccine-induced immune response developed in 90% to 95% of the patients.

Sequenced by immunoSEQ multiplex PCR; TCRdb stores in-frame clones only, minus some. The table has 35,000 to 40,000 clones, 80% to 90% seen once; the top ten hold 5% to 6%. The count of this clone is one. Its antigen is undetermined. V gave up 1 base and J gave up 6 bases, with 5 bases separating them. Germline-derived CDR1 and CDR2 are SGHTA and FQGNSA. This CDR3 is built from 12 residues. Documented time point: week 23, last vaccination. Each dose delivered 300 ug of mutant IDH1 20-mer peptide subcutaneously with imiquimod. This TCR came from a man aged 35 to 55 with glioma. The sample here was PBMCs, taken from a glioma patient whose treatment included an IDH1 peptide vaccine. J is TRBJ2-3 and V is TRBV7-2; no definite D call. The CDR3 loop reads CASSLDGDTQYF. The CDR3, as DNA: TGTGCCAGCAGCTTAGATGGTGATACGCAGTATTTT.